This T cell receptor beta chain was captured in a study of blood T cell repertoires in COVID-19. Study at large: COVID-19 samples from acute and convalescent phases originated in the United States, Italy and Spain. The cDNA or gDNA used as material had been derived from T cells, B-cell-depleted T cells, or PBMCs.

Original data processing: Amplification with reference gene primers provided the estimates of nucleated cell counts. Sequenced by immunoSEQ multiplex PCR; TCRdb stores in-frame clones only, minus some. That table gives V, J and clone size, and the DNA gave D and trimming. The table shows 400,000 to 550,000 clones, with 80% to 90% occurring only once. Sequencing used peripheral blood. This TCR derives from a woman aged 25 to 39 with acute or convalescent COVID-19.

CDR3: CASSSRLVADTQYF. CDR3 in DNA: TGTGCCAGCAGCTCGAGGCTAGTGGCAGATACGCAGTATTTT. This chain joins TRBV11-2 and TRBJ2-3; D call uncertain. The CDR3 is 14 amino acids. The V end was cut by 4 bases, the J end by 4 bases, with 12 bases between. CDR1 SGHAT and CDR2 FQNNGV come from the germline V gene.